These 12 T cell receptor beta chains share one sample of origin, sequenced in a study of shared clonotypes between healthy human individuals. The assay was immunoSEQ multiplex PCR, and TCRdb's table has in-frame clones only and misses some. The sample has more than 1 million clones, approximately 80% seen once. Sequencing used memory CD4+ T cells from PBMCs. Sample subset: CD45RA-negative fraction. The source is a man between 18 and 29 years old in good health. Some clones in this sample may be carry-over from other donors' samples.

CDR3 coding DNA: TGTGCCAGCAGCTTAGGTGACAGGGATAATGAAAAACTGTTTTTT. This codes for CASSLGDRDNEKLFF. This chain connects TRBV7-9 to TRBJ1-4; 7 bases agree with TRBD1. The CDR3 has 15 amino acids. Per the germline V gene, CDR1 is SEHNR and CDR2 is FQNEAQ (reference sequence). Losses at the gene ends were 1 base for V and 4 bases for J; bases not matched to a gene: 3.

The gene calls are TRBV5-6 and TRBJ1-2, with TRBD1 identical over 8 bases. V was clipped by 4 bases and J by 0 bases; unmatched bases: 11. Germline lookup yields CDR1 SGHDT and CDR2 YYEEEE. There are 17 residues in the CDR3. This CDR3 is CASSRTGTGSSNYGYTF. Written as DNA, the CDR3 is TGTGCCAGCAGCAGGACCGGGACAGGCTCATCTAACTATGGCTACACCTTC.

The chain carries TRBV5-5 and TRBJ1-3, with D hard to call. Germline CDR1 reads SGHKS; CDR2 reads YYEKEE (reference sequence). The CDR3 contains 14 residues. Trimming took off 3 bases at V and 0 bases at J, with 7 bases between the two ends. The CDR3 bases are TGTGCCAGCAGCTCCCAGAGCTCTGGAAACACCATATATTTT. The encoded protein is CASSSQSSGNTIYF.

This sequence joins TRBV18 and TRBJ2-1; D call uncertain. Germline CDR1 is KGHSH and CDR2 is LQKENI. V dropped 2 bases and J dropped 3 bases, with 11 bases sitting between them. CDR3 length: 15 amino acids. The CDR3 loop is CASSPDHRYYNEQFF. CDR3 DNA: TGTGCCAGCTCACCAGATCACCGATACTACAATGAGCAGTTCTTC.

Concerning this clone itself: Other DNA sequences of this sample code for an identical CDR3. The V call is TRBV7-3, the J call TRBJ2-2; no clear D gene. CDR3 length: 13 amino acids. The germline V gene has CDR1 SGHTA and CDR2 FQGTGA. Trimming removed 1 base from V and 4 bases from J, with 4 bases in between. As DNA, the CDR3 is TGTGCCAGCAGCTTAAGTGGCACCGGGGAGCTGTTTTTT. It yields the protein CASSLSGTGELFF.

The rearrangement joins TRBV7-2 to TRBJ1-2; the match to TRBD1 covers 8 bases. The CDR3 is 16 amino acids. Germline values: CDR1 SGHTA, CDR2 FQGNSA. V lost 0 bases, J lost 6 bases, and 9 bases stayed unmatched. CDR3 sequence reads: CASSLALDRGVDGYTF. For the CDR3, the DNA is TGTGCCAGCAGCTTAGCCCTCGACAGGGGAGTTGATGGCTACACCTTC. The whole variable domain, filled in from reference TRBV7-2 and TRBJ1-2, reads GAGVSQSPSNKVTEKGKDVELRCDPISGHTALYWYRQSLGQGLEFLIYFQGNSAPDKSGLPSDRFSAERTGGSVSTLTIQRTQQEDSAVYLCASSLALDRGVDGYTFGSGTRLTVV.

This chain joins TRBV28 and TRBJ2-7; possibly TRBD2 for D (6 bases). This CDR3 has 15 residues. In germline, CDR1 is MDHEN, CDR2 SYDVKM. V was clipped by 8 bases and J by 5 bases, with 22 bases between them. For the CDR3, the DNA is TGTGCCAGCTCATGGACCCCGGGAGAGAGCCACGAGCAGTACTTC. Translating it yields CASSWTPGESHEQYF.

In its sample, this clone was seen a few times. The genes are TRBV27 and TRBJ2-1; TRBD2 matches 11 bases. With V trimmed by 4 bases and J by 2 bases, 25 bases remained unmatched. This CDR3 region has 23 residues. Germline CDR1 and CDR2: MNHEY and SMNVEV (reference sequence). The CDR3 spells CASSSADRVRTSGSLSAYNEQFF. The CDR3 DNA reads TGTGCCAGCAGTTCCGCCGACAGGGTCAGGACTAGCGGGTCCTTAAGCGCCTACAATGAGCAGTTCTTC.

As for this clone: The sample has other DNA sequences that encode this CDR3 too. CDR3 sequence (DNA): TGTGCCAGCAGCCAAGGGCAGGGGAACACTGAAGCTTTCTTT. This gives the protein CASSQGQGNTEAFF. V gene TRBV14 combines with J gene TRBJ1-1, with a possible D match to TRBD1 (5 bases). V dropped 1 base and J dropped 1 base, with 7 bases sitting between them. The CDR3 is made up of 14 amino acids. CDR1 and CDR2 from the germline V gene are SGHDN and FVKESK.

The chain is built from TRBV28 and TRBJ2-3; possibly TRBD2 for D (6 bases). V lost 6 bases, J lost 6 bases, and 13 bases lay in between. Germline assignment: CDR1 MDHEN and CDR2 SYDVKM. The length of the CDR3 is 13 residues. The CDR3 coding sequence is TGTGCCAGCAGCCGGGAGCCCGCGGATACGCAGTATTTT. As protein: CASSREPADTQYF.

The CDR3 protein is CASSLSGASYEQYF. DNA for the CDR3: TGTGCCAGCAGCTTAAGCGGGGCCTCCTACGAGCAGTACTTC. The rearrangement joins TRBV11-2 to TRBJ2-7, with 7 bases that match TRBD2. The CDR3 totals 14 residues. The germline CDR1 and CDR2 sequences are SGHAT and FQNNGV. V lost 2 bases to trimming and J lost 0 bases; unmatched junction nucleotides: 1. Looking up the rest from reference TRBV11-2 and TRBJ2-7 gives the full variable domain: EAGVAQSPRYKIIEKRQSVAFWCNPISGHATLYWYQQILGQGPKLLIQFQNNGVVDDSQLPKDRFSAERLKGVDSTLKIQPAKLEDSAVYLCASSLSGASYEQYFGPGTRLTVT.

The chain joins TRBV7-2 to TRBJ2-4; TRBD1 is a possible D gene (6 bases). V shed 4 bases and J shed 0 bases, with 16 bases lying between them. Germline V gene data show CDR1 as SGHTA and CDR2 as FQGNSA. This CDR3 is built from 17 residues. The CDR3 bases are TGTGCCAGCAGCTCTTTTGGGGACACGCTAGCCAAAAACATTCAGTACTTC. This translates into CASSSFGDTLAKNIQYF.